Below, one T cell receptor (beta chain) is given with its context. This entry belongs to a study of blood T cell repertoires in COVID-19. About the research overall: The United States, Italy and Spain were the sources of the acute and convalescent COVID-19 samples.

CDR1 is SGHRS, CDR2 YFSETQ, per germline. The CDR3 has 17 residues. V was pared by 0 bases and J by 0 bases, with 14 bases between. As processed by the authors: The assay estimated nucleated cells by amplifying reference gene primers. Clones were read by immunoSEQ multiplex PCR, and TCRdb kept only the in-frame ones, dropping some. The V and J calls and clone size were taken over from that table, and D and trimming were inferred from the DNA. The sample lists roughly 100,000 clones; more than 90% were seen once. The V and J genes are TRBV5-1 and TRBJ2-3; D call uncertain. The specimen sequenced was peripheral blood. The sequence came from a man aged 18 to 29 with acute or convalescent COVID-19. The CDR3 protein is CASSLDSAGFSTDTQYF. DNA for the CDR3: TGCGCCAGCAGCTTGGATTCCGCAGGATTTAGCACAGATACGCAGTATTTT.